This T cell receptor beta chain comes out of a study of graft-versus-host responses after intestinal transplantation. Turning to the study itself: Recipients received multivisceral, liver-intestinal, or isolated intestinal transplants.

Study observations and caveats: Individuals who had graft-donor T cell macrochimerism had allografts that showed high graft-versus-host to host-versus-graft clonal ratios.

Only in-frame clones appear in the TCRdb table, and some are missing; sequencing was by immunoSEQ multiplex PCR. The sample lists tens of thousands of clones, about 91% occurring once. Concerning this clone: Its antigen is currently unknown.

The CDR3 consists of 17 residues. Trimming took 5 bases from V and 6 from J, leaving 23 bases between them. Germline CDR1 is MGHRA and CDR2 is YSYEKL. The clonotype originates from a human donor who was the organ donor for an intestinal transplant. V and J are TRBV4-1 and TRBJ2-4; perhaps TRBD2 as D (7 bases). The sequencing here drew on unstimulated CD8+ T cells sorted from spleen or lymph node cells, taken before transplant. The CDR3 DNA reads TGCGCCAGCAGCAACCCGCTAAACGGGGGGCGGGGAAACATTCAGTACTTC. The encoded protein is CASSNPLNGGRGNIQYF.